The 15 T cell receptor beta chains below were found in one sample sequenced in a study of chemoradiotherapy in HPV16-positive cancers. TCRdb's copy holds only in-frame clones and misses some; the assay was immunoSEQ multiplex PCR. The sample contains roughly 8,300 clones, around 72% of which appear only once. The input for sequencing was tumor tissue, taken from a patient who underwent chemoradiotherapy. The receptors were sampled from a human donor with HPV-associated anogenital cancer.

The chain links TRBV19 to TRBJ2-1, with 8 bases lining up with TRBD1. Germline CDR1 reads LNHDA; CDR2 reads SQIVND (reference sequence). This CDR3 contains 14 residues. V dropped 7 bases and J dropped 4; count of bases not matched to a gene: 6. CDR3 nucleotide sequence: TGTGCCAGTACCTGGACAGGGAATTACAATGAGCAGTTCTTC. It encodes CASTWTGNYNEQFF.

The chain recombines TRBV6-5 with TRBJ1-5; no clear D. Trimming stripped 2 bases from V and 0 bases from J, with 5 bases between. CDR1 and CDR2 (germline): MNHEY, SVGAGI. The CDR3 is 14 residues long. The DNA for the CDR3 is TGTGCCAGCAGTTACAGAGATAGCAATCAGCCCCAGCATTTT. As protein: CASSYRDSNQPQHF.

The chain combines TRBV2 with TRBJ1-6; TRBD1 is a possible D gene (6 bases). Trimming cost V 3 bases and J 7 bases, with 10 bases left between them. This CDR3 has 14 amino acids. The germline CDR1 and CDR2 sequences are SNHLY and FYNNEI. The CDR3 is CASSEYRANSPLHF. In DNA, the CDR3 is TGTGCCAGCAGTGAGTACAGGGCCAATTCACCCCTCCACTTT.

This chain uses TRBV6-5 with TRBJ1-4; D is ambiguous. CDR1 MNHEY and CDR2 SVGAGI come from the germline V gene. Trimming cost V 8 bases and J 7 bases, with 5 bases left between them. The CDR3 consists of 10 residues. The CDR3 sequence is CASGREKLFF. CDR3 in DNA: TGTGCCAGCGGCCGTGAAAAACTGTTTTTT.

The chain uses TRBV18 and TRBJ2-7, with 9 bases fitting TRBD2. CDR1 KGHSH and CDR2 LQKENI come from the germline V gene. This CDR3 has 17 amino acids. Trimming cost V 0 bases and J 0 bases; bases outside gene matches: 6. The CDR3 sequence is CASSPPGLANFSYEQYF. Written as DNA, the CDR3 is TGTGCCAGCTCACCACCGGGACTAGCCAATTTCTCCTACGAGCAGTACTTC.

V gene TRBV11-1 combines with J gene TRBJ2-3; TRBD2 matches 7 bases. This CDR3 is built from 17 residues. V shed 1 base and J 6 bases; nucleotides not matched to a gene: 13. Germline V CDR1 and CDR2: SGHAT, FQDESV (reference sequence). CDR3 DNA: TGTGCCAGCAGCTTAGAACCTAGCGGTCAGGCAGGTGATACGCAGTATTTT. Its protein is CASSLEPSGQAGDTQYF.

This clone was observed a few times. The chain employs TRBV27 and TRBJ2-7, with 8 bases aligning to TRBD2. The germline V gene encodes CDR1 MNHEY and CDR2 SMNVEV (reference sequence). The CDR3 has 15 amino acids. V dropped 5 bases and J dropped 5; count of bases not matched to a gene: 11. CDR3 bases: TGTGCCAGCAGTCTTCTGGGCGGGAGGACGAACGAGCAGTACTTC. It codes for CASSLLGGRTNEQYF.

V usage is TRBV28 and J usage is TRBJ2-2; a weak D match, TRBD2 (5 bases). The CDR3 totals 16 residues. Germline V gene data show CDR1 as MDHEN and CDR2 as SYDVKM. Trimming shortened V by 6 bases and J by 5 bases, and 19 bases separated the two germline ends. DNA for the CDR3: TGTGCCAGCAGCCCGGCCGGGCGGGTTTATACCGGGGAGCTGTTTTTT. Its protein is CASSPAGRVYTGELFF.

The chain combines TRBV5-4 with TRBJ2-5; D is unclear. The better agreement between TRBJ2-7 and the DNA end casts doubt on the J call. CDR3 size: 15 residues. CDR1 SGHNT and CDR2 YYREEE come from the germline V gene (reference sequence). CDR3 nucleotides: TGTGCCAGCAGCTTGTGGGGAAAGTCGAACTACGAGCAGTACTTC. The encoded protein is CASSLWGKSNYEQYF.

This clone has more than one count but fewer than ten. The chain couples TRBV9 to TRBJ2-2; D is undetermined. Germline V gene lookup returns CDR1 SGDLS and CDR2 YYNGEE. This CDR3 spans 13 amino acids. Between the trimmed V and J ends, which lost 2 bases and 3 bases, there was a span of 5 bases. In DNA form, the CDR3 reads TGTGCCAGCAGCGTGCTCGACACCGGGGAGCTGTTTTTT. Protein: CASSVLDTGELFF.

The chain joins TRBV5-4 to TRBJ1-4; D is undetermined. V was pared by 2 bases and J by 6 bases, with 8 bases between. The germline CDR1 and CDR2 sequences are SGHNT and YYREEE (reference sequence). The CDR3 is 13 residues long. The CDR3 sequence: CASSFSVDEKLFF. The CDR3 DNA is TGTGCCAGCAGCTTTAGTGTCGATGAAAAACTGTTTTTT.

The V gene is TRBV6-5, the J gene TRBJ2-7; 7 nucleotides match TRBD2. The length of the CDR3 is 13 residues. Germline loops: CDR1 MNHEY, CDR2 SVGAGI. Trimming at V came to 7 bases and at J to 10 bases, leaving 13 bases not matched to a gene. The CDR3 DNA reads TGTGCCAGCACCGCCGGGAGTAGCGGGTTTCAGTACTTC. It specifies CASTAGSSGFQYF.

V gene TRBV6-6 combines with J gene TRBJ1-5, with D tentatively TRBD1 (6 bases). Trimming took 6 bases from V and 2 from J, leaving 11 bases between them. Germline V gene sequence: CDR1 MNHNY, CDR2 SVGAGI (reference sequence). The CDR3 totals 14 residues. CDR3 in amino acids: CASRVQGRNQPQHF. DNA for the CDR3: TGTGCCAGCAGGGTCCAGGGGCGCAATCAGCCCCAGCATTTT.

CDR3 coding DNA: TGTGCCACCAGCAGAGGGGGGGACGGCTATGGCTACACCTTC. Residues: CATSRGGDGYGYTF. This chain joins TRBV15 and TRBJ1-2; TRBD1 might be the D (5 bases). Germline assignment: CDR1 LNHNV and CDR2 YYDKDF (reference sequence). The CDR3 has 14 residues. Trimming left V 1 base short and J 4 bases short, with 10 bases between. Looking up the rest from reference TRBV15 and TRBJ1-2 gives the full variable domain: DAMVIQNPRYQVTQFGKPVTLSCSQTLNHNVMYWYQQKSSQAPKLLFHYYDKDFNNEADTPDNFQSRRPNTSFCFLDIRSPGLGDTAMYLCATSRGGDGYGYTFGSGTRLTVV.

The rearrangement uses TRBV4-3 and TRBJ1-4, with no clear D. There are 18 residues in the CDR3. In germline, CDR1 is LGHNA, CDR2 YSLEER. The V and J ends lost 1 base and 6 bases respectively, with 21 bases between them. In DNA form, the CDR3 reads TGCGCCAGCAGCCAAGTAGAACTCCACCCGCTTGAGGATGAAAAACTGTTTTTT. Translated: CASSQVELHPLEDEKLFF.